This TCR beta chain was captured in a study of T cell repertoires in cytomegalovirus infection. Findings and caveats of the study: Identification of carriers of CMV plus the relevant HLA was performed using cumulative public TCR beta family frequency. The ex vivo response was dominated by HLA-C-restricted CMV-specific TCR beta clonotypes.

A remark on this clonotype: The antigen is undetermined.

In TCRdb, the reads were re-called with MiXCR into one record per CDR3 protein. Among about 700,000 distinct CDR3 sequences listed, roughly a third were seen once. V was trimmed by 4 bases and J by 7 bases, leaving 8 bases between them. CDR3 length: 12 residues. The germline V gene has CDR1 SGHTA and CDR2 FQGNSA. Material: cultured PBMCs, obtained from culture after CMV antigen stimulation. The J gene is TRBJ2-1, the V gene TRBV7-2; perhaps TRBD2 as D (5 bases). This clonotype was sampled from a human donor in good health (CMV status not recorded). Some clones in this sample may be carry-over from other donors' samples. The CDR3 spells CASSYGINEQFF. The DNA for the CDR3 is TGTGCCAGCAGCTACGGGATTAATGAGCAGTTCTTC.